A single sample is the source of the 28 T cell receptor beta chains below, sequenced in a study of Ad26.COV2.S vaccination and SARS-CoV-2 variants. Profiling relied on immunoSEQ multiplex PCR, and the TCRdb table lists in-frame clones only, not all of them. This table holds approximately 400,000 clones, roughly 81% found once. Documented treatment: approximately 18 received Ad26.COV2.S at low or high dose, single or two shots; roughly five received placebo; per-sample allocation not given. Following the first vaccine or placebo injection, samples were taken on day 63. The sequencing here drew on peripheral blood, taken in a trial of Ad26.COV2.S vaccine versus placebo. These receptors all come from a person aged 18-60 years who received the Ad26.COV2.S COVID-19 vaccine or a placebo.

This clone was recorded many times. The gene calls are TRBV5-1 and TRBJ1-1, with D unresolved. From germline, CDR1 is SGHRS and CDR2 YFSETQ. Trimming cost V 4 bases and J 5 bases, with 21 bases left between them. This CDR3 is built from 16 residues. The CDR3 region is CASSHGYGVSDTEAFF. The CDR3 DNA sequence: TGCGCCAGCAGCCATGGTTACGGGGTTTCGGATACTGAAGCTTTCTTT.

The chain has TRBV13 and TRBJ1-2; perhaps TRBD1 as D (6 bases). CDR3 length: 15 amino acids. The germline CDR1 and CDR2 sequences are PRHDT and FYEKMQ (reference sequence). V was trimmed by 1 base and J by 2 bases, leaving 11 bases between them. The CDR3 here is CASSLANRENYGYTF. The CDR3 region has the DNA TGTGCCAGCAGCTTAGCAAACAGGGAAAACTATGGCTACACCTTC.

The chain carries TRBV19 and TRBJ1-5; the D gene is possibly TRBD1 (5 bases). This CDR3 spans 16 amino acids. V lost 3 bases and J 1 base, leaving 13 bases between the germline ends. The germline V gene encodes CDR1 LNHDA and CDR2 SQIVND (reference sequence). The CDR3 DNA follows: TGTGCCAGTAGTATGCGTGGGGGTCGGAGCAATCAGCCCCAGCATTTT. It encodes CASSMRGGRSNQPQHF.

The chain carries TRBV5-4 and TRBJ1-5; D is uncertain. The germline V gene has CDR1 SGHNT and CDR2 YYREEE (reference sequence). Trimming stripped 0 bases from V and 5 bases from J, with 6 bases between. The CDR3 consists of 13 residues. For the CDR3, the DNA is TGTGCCAGCAGCTTGGCCGGAGATCAGCCCCAGCATTTT. Protein product: CASSLAGDQPQHF. Full variable domain (missing parts from reference TRBV5-4 and TRBJ1-5): ETGVTQSPTHLIKTRGQQVTLRCSSQSGHNTVSWYQQALGQGPQFIFQYYREEENGRGNFPPRFSGLQFPNYSSELNVNALELDDSALYLCASSLAGDQPQHFGDGTRLSIL.

The rearrangement joins TRBV11-2 to TRBJ2-7; D gene uncertain. Trimming took 0 bases from V and 9 from J, leaving 12 bases between them. CDR1 and CDR2 from the germline V gene are SGHAT and FQNNGV. The CDR3 has 13 residues. The CDR3: CASSLDSGVGQYF. Here the CDR3 DNA reads TGTGCCAGCAGCTTAGATAGTGGGGTGGGGCAGTACTTC.

This sequence joins TRBV7-2 and TRBJ2-1; TRBD2 aligns across 10 bases. The CDR3 has 16 residues. Germline-derived CDR1 and CDR2 are SGHTA and FQGNSA. The V gene end was trimmed by 1 base and the J gene end by 7 bases; junction bases not matched to a gene: 7. CDR3 sequence (DNA): TGTGCCAGCAGCTTAGAAAGCGGGGGGGCCAATAATGAGCAGTTCTTC. It translates to CASSLESGGANNEQFF.

V gene TRBV5-1 combines with J gene TRBJ2-6, with D possibly being TRBD2 (5 bases). Germline CDR1 and CDR2: SGHRS and YFSETQ. This CDR3 spans 16 amino acids. V was cut by 4 bases and J by 4 bases, with 15 bases left in between. The CDR3 DNA is TGCGCCAGCAGCCCTGGACTGGGAGCGGGGGCCAACGTCCTGACTTTC. Translating it yields CASSPGLGAGANVLTF. Full variable domain (rest looked up from reference TRBV5-1 and TRBJ2-6): KAGVTQTPRYLIKTRGQQVTLSCSPISGHRSVSWYQQTPGQGLQFLFEYFSETQRNKGNFPGRFSGRQFSNSRSEMNVSTLELGDSALYLCASSPGLGAGANVLTFGAGSRLTVL.

This clone was detected once. This chain connects TRBV2 to TRBJ2-5; 9 positions match TRBD2. CDR1 is SNHLY, CDR2 FYNNEI, per germline. The CDR3 spans 16 residues. Trimming at V came to 7 bases and at J to 1 base, leaving 10 bases not matched to a gene. CDR3 sequence reads: CASKKGLALSQETQYF. DNA for the CDR3: TGTGCCAGCAAGAAAGGACTAGCGCTTTCCCAAGAGACCCAGTACTTC.

The chain carries TRBV3-1 (or the pseudogene TRBV3-2) and TRBJ1-5, with D tentatively TRBD1 (6 bases). V dropped 0 bases and J dropped 7 bases, with 16 bases sitting between them. In germline, CDR1 is LGHDT, CDR2 YNNKEL (reference sequence). The CDR3 contains 16 residues. The CDR3 spells CASSQDRWTVGQPQHF. DNA for the CDR3: TGTGCCAGCAGCCAAGATCGCTGGACAGTGGGGCAGCCCCAGCATTTT.

The CDR3 DNA sequence: TGTGCCAGCAGCTCCCGGCGGGGCGAGCAGTACTTC. Residues: CASSSRRGEQYF. The gene calls are TRBV27 and TRBJ2-7, with D maybe TRBD2 (6 bases). V shed 6 bases and J shed 6 bases, with 12 bases lying between them. The CDR3 runs 12 residues. Germline-derived CDR1 and CDR2 are MNHEY and SMNVEV (reference sequence).

This clone was seen only once. V gene TRBV14 combines with J gene TRBJ2-2, with D maybe TRBD1 (6 bases). V dropped 0 bases and J dropped 6 bases, with 17 bases sitting between them. Germline loops: CDR1 SGHDN, CDR2 FVKESK. The CDR3 is 17 residues long. In DNA form, the CDR3 reads TGTGCCAGCAGCCAAGATCGTCAGGGGAAGGGTCCCGGGGAGCTGTTTTTT. This encodes CASSQDRQGKGPGELFF.

The V gene is TRBV6-4, the J gene TRBJ2-2; D is possibly TRBD1 or TRBD2 (6 bases each). Trimming stripped 6 bases from V and 5 bases from J, with 13 bases between. Germline CDR1 and CDR2: MRHNA and SNTAGT. This CDR3 spans 14 amino acids. The chain's CDR3 is CASRLGGQTGELFF. For the CDR3, the DNA is TGTGCCAGCAGACTGGGGGGCCAAACCGGGGAGCTGTTTTTT.

V gene TRBV10-3 combines with J gene TRBJ2-7; 7 bases fit TRBD1. J lost 4 bases, V lost 0 bases, and 9 bases had no gene match. CDR1 ENHRY and CDR2 SYGVKD come from the germline V gene. There are 16 residues in the CDR3. CDR3 sequence reads: CAISESYRGRGYEQYF. In DNA, the CDR3 is TGTGCCATCAGTGAGTCCTACAGGGGCAGAGGATACGAGCAGTACTTC.

The rearrangement uses TRBV10-2 and TRBJ2-4, with TRBD2 matching 7 bases. V gave up 0 bases and J gave up 0 bases; unmatched junction bases: 11. Germline-derived CDR1 and CDR2 are WSHSY and SAAADI. There are 19 residues in the CDR3. In DNA, the CDR3 is TGCGCCAGCAGTGAGTCGGCAGCGGGGCCACCCCTAGCCAAAAACATTCAGTACTTC. Its protein product is CASSESAAGPPLAKNIQYF.

This clone was picked up a small number of times. The chain carries TRBV5-3 and TRBJ2-7, with D possibly being TRBD2 (6 bases). TRBV5-3 is recorded as an ORF, its role being uncertain. The V end lost 3 bases, the J end lost 5 bases, and 18 bases lay between the germline ends. The CDR3 is 15 amino acids. As DNA, the CDR3 is TGTGCCAGAAGCTGGCGGGGAACGGGCTTCCACGAGCAGTACTTC. This codes for CARSWRGTGFHEQYF.

CDR3 region: CASSQDFSQGATDTQYF. CDR3 DNA sequence: TGCGCCAGCAGCCAAGATTTTAGCCAGGGGGCCACAGATACGCAGTATTTT. The chain links TRBV4-1 to TRBJ2-3; 8 nucleotides line up with TRBD1. This CDR3 contains 17 residues. V shed 0 bases and J 2 bases; nucleotides not matched to a gene: 7. From germline, CDR1 is MGHRA and CDR2 YSYEKL.

The rearrangement links TRBV28 to TRBJ2-7; no clear D. CDR1 and CDR2 (germline): MDHEN, SYDVKM. V gave up 6 bases and J gave up 0 bases, with 12 bases separating them. The CDR3 runs to 14 residues. CDR3 amino acids: CASRAGSRSYEQYF. As DNA, the CDR3 is TGTGCCAGCAGAGCCGGTAGCCGCTCCTACGAGCAGTACTTC.

This chain links TRBV19 with TRBJ1-4; possibly TRBD1 for D (5 bases). CDR1 is LNHDA, CDR2 SQIVND, per germline (reference sequence). Trimming removed 5 bases at V and 8 bases at J, with 15 bases between. CDR3 length equals 14 residues. The CDR3 sequence is CASSVLRVGEKLFF. CDR3 DNA sequence: TGTGCCAGTAGTGTACTCAGGGTAGGGGAAAAACTGTTTTTT. The whole variable domain, filled in from reference TRBV19 and TRBJ1-4, reads DGGITQSPKYLFRKEGQNVTLSCEQNLNHDAMYWYRQDPGQGLRLIYYSQIVNDFQKGDIAEGYSVSREKKESFPLTVTSAQKNPTAFYLCASSVLRVGEKLFFGSGTQLSVL.

The chain links TRBV27 to TRBJ2-7; D is unclear. Germline V gene lookup returns CDR1 MNHEY and CDR2 SMNVEV (reference sequence). This CDR3 contains 13 residues. With 1 base removed from V and 5 bases from J, the gap between germline ends came to 9 bases. The CDR3, as DNA: TGTGCCAGCAGTTTATATCCCTCGAACGAGCAGTACTTC. The encoded protein is CASSLYPSNEQYF.

The rearrangement links TRBV10-1 to TRBJ2-2; D is possibly TRBD1 (6 bases). V lost 6 bases and J 7 bases, leaving 9 bases between the germline ends. CDR1 and CDR2 (germline): WNHNN, SYGVQD (reference sequence). The CDR3 is 12 amino acids. The CDR3 is CASRGHFGELFF. The CDR3 DNA follows: TGCGCCAGCAGGGGACACTTCGGGGAGCTGTTTTTT.

The chain links TRBV5-4 to TRBJ2-5; D not resolved. Per germline, CDR1 SGHNT and CDR2 YYREEE (reference sequence). The CDR3 contains 11 residues. The ends were cut back, 5 bases at V and 0 bases at J, with 2 bases in the middle. The CDR3: CASRNQETQYF. CDR3 in DNA: TGTGCCAGCAGAAACCAAGAGACCCAGTACTTC. Drawing the rest from reference TRBV5-4 and TRBJ2-5, the complete variable domain is ETGVTQSPTHLIKTRGQQVTLRCSSQSGHNTVSWYQQALGQGPQFIFQYYREEENGRGNFPPRFSGLQFPNYSSELNVNALELDDSALYLCASRNQETQYFGPGTRLLVL.

This clone was detected only a few times. CDR3 sequence: CASSAGYSYEQYF. The DNA of the CDR3 is TGCGCCAGCAGTGCGGGCTACTCCTACGAGCAGTACTTC. The chain has TRBV10-1 and TRBJ2-7; D gene unclear. Trimming shortened V by 4 bases and J by 0 bases, and 7 bases separated the two germline ends. The CDR3 extends over 13 amino acids. Germline CDR1 WNHNN, CDR2 SYGVQD (reference sequence).

CDR3 nucleotide sequence: TGTGCCAGCTCACCATCGCCGAACACCGGGGAGCTGTTTTTT. Its protein is CASSPSPNTGELFF. This chain connects TRBV18 to TRBJ2-2; no definite D call. This CDR3 has 14 residues. Trimming took 2 bases from V and 0 from J, leaving 4 bases between them. Germline V lookup: CDR1 KGHSH, CDR2 LQKENI.

This chain joins TRBV6-7 and TRBJ2-7, with a tentative D call TRBD1 (6 bases). TRBV6-7 is given ORF status, its function remaining uncertain. V lost 8 bases, J lost 2 bases, and 13 bases lay in between. The CDR3 loop spans 13 amino acids. CDR3 in DNA: TGTGCCAGCCAAAACAGGGTAACCTACGAGCAGTACTTC. Residues: CASQNRVTYEQYF.

The gene calls are TRBV29-1 and TRBJ2-1, with D possibly TRBD1 on 6 matching bases. The CDR3 totals 12 residues. V lost 6 bases and J 9 bases, leaving 15 bases between the germline ends. Germline-derived CDR1 and CDR2 are SQVTM and ANQGSEA. This CDR3 reads CSVSLGGSEQFF. In nucleotides, the CDR3 is TGCAGCGTCTCCTTAGGGGGAAGTGAGCAGTTCTTC.

CDR3 bases: TGCGCCAGCAGCACGGGACAGGGGTCCTACGAGCAGTACTTC. It specifies CASSTGQGSYEQYF. J is TRBJ2-7 and V is TRBV5-1; TRBD1 agrees at 10 bases. Germline V gives CDR1 SGHRS, CDR2 YFSETQ. With V trimmed by 4 bases and J by 1 base, 2 bases remained unmatched. CDR3 size: 14 residues.

The chain links TRBV5-4 to TRBJ2-5; D possibly uses TRBD1 or TRBD2 (6 bases each). The CDR3 is made up of 15 amino acids. Germline CDR1 and CDR2: SGHNT and YYREEE (reference sequence). The V gene lost 4 bases and the J gene lost 9 bases, with 22 bases spanning the gap. The CDR3 protein is CASSDSGLGKGAQYF. CDR3 DNA sequence: TGTGCCAGCAGCGACTCGGGACTGGGCAAGGGGGCCCAGTACTTC.

This chain links TRBV3-1 (or the pseudogene TRBV3-2) with TRBJ2-3; TRBD2 aligns across 14 bases. Trimming cost V 7 bases and J 11 bases; bases outside gene matches: 5. Looked up from germline, CDR1 is LGHDT and CDR2 is YNNKEL (reference sequence). There are 13 residues in the CDR3. The CDR3 region is CASTRLAGGQQYF. CDR3 bases: TGTGCCAGCACCCGACTAGCGGGGGGGCAGCAGTATTTT.